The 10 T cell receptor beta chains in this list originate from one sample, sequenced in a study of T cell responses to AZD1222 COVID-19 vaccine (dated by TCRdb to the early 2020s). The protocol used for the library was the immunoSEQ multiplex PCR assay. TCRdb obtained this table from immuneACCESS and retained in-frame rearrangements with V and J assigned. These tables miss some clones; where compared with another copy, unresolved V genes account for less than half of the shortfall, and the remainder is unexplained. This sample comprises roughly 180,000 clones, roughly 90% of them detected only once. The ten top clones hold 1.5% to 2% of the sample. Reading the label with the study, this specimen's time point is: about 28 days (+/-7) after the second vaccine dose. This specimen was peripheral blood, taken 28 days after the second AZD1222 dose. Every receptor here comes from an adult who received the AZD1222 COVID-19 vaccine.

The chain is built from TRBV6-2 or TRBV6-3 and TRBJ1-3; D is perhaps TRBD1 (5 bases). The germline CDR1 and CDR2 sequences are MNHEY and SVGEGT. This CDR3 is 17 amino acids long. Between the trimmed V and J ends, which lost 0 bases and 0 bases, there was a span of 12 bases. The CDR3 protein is CASSYSMGRSSGNTIYF. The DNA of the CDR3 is TGTGCCAGCAGTTACTCGATGGGGCGCAGCTCTGGAAACACCATATATTTT.

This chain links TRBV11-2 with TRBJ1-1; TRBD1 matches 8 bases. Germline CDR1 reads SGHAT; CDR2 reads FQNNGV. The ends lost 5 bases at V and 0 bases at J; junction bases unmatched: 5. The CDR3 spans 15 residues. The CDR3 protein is CASSPGQALNTEAFF. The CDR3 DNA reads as TGTGCCAGCAGCCCGGGACAGGCCTTGAACACTGAAGCTTTCTTT.

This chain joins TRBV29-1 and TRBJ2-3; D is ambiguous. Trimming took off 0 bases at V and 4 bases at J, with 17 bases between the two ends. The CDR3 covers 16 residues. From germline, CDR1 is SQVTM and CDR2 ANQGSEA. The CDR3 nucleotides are TGCAGCGTTGAAGATGAAGCCAGGTGGATGCCAGATACGCAGTATTTT. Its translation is CSVEDEARWMPDTQYF.

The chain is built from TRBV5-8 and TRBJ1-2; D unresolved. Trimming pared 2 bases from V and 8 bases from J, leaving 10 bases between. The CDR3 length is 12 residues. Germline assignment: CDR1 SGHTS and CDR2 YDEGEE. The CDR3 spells CASSFGLEGYTF. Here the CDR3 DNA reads TGTGCCAGCAGCTTTGGACTGGAGGGCTACACCTTC.

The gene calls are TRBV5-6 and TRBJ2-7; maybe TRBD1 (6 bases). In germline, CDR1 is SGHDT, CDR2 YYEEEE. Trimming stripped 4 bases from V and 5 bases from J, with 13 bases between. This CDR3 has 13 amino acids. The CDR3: CASSPGRQDEQYF. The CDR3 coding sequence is TGTGCCAGCAGCCCGGGGAGACAGGACGAGCAGTACTTC.

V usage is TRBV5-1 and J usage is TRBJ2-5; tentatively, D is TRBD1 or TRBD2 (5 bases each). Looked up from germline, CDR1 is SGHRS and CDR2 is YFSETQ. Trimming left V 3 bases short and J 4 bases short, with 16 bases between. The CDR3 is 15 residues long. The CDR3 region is CASSYGDVGGETQYF. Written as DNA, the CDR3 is TGCGCCAGCAGCTACGGGGACGTTGGGGGAGAGACCCAGTACTTC.

The CDR3: CASSQAYNSPLHF. In DNA, the CDR3 is TGCGCCAGCAGCCAAGCCTATAATTCACCCCTCCACTTT. V gene TRBV4-3 combines with J gene TRBJ1-6; D is uncertain. Trimming left V 1 base short and J 2 bases short, with 0 bases between. Germline V CDR1 and CDR2: LGHNA, YSLEER. The CDR3 runs 13 residues.

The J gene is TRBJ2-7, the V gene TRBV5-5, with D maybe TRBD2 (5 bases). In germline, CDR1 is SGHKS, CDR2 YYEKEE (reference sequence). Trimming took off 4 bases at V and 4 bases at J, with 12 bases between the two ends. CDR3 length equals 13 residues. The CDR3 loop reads CASSPVRGYEQYF. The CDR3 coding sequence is TGTGCCAGCAGCCCCGTCCGGGGTTACGAGCAGTACTTC.

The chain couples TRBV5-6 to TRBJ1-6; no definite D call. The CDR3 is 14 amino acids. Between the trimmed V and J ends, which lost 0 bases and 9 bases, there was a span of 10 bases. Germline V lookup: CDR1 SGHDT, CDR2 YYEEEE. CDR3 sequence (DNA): TGTGCCAGCAGCTTGGGAAACGTTGGTTCACCCCTCCACTTT. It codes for CASSLGNVGSPLHF.

The CDR3 DNA reads TGTGCCAGCAGTCCCCCAAACAGGGGCACTGAAGCTTTCTTT. Amino acids: CASSPPNRGTEAFF. The V and J genes are TRBV28 and TRBJ1-1; 7 bases align to TRBD1. The length of the CDR3 is 14 residues. Germline trimming cut 5 bases from V and 4 bases from J; bases unmatched to any gene: 7. Germline CDR1 and CDR2: MDHEN and SYDVKM. Together with reference TRBV28 and TRBJ1-1, the CDR3 gives the full variable domain: DVKVTQSSRYLVKRTGEKVFLECVQDMDHENMFWYRQDPGLGLRLIYFSYDVKMKEKGDIPEGYSVSREKKERFSLILESASTNQTSMYLCASSPPNRGTEAFFGQGTRLTVV.